The clone carrying this TCR beta chain has a single count. Its antigen is still unknown. These data belong to a study of cytomegalovirus exposure and HLA in healthy donors. Study context: Among over 300 genotyped donors, approximately 80% fell in the Caucasian-associated ancestry cluster.

This CDR3 spans 15 amino acids. Germline values: CDR1 SGHRS, CDR2 YFSETQ. The junction had 7 bases not matched to a gene; V was cut back by 4 bases and J by 5 bases. Use of 60 Vbeta and 13 Jbeta primers characterized the PCR. The data were produced by immunoSEQ multiplex PCR, yet TCRdb's version contains in-frame clones alone and is incomplete. The data contain 77,000 or so clones, roughly 80% of them singletons. Study conclusions and caveats: Owing to their indistinguishability, certain V segments, notably TRBV6-2 and TRBV6-3, were excluded. Later analysis reportedly placed an Asian-associated ancestry cluster below the approximately 680-donor mean in N-insertions.

The gene calls are TRBV5-1 and TRBJ2-5; 11 bases fit TRBD2. The specimen was PBMCs. This clonotype was sampled from a woman aged 40 to 50 in good health and CMV-seronegative. Written as DNA, the CDR3 is TGCGCCAGCAGCCCCTTAGCGGGGGGGCTGGAGACCCAGTACTTC. Amino acid sequence: CASSPLAGGLETQYF.